This is a list of T cell receptor beta chains from one sample in a study of regulatory T cells in long-lasting Graves disease. TCRdb independently ran MiXCR on the multiplex PCR reads; one entry per CDR3 protein. The data contain 410,000 or so distinct CDR3 sequences, about 16% of them singletons. The data were also submitted as part of a second study, on T cells in Graves' hyperthyroidism and ophthalmopathy.

The sequencing here drew on peripheral blood mononuclear cells (PBMCs), taken at new diagnosis, from a patient treated with antithyroid drugs. The receptors were gathered from a woman younger than 45 with Graves disease. The CDR3 runs from the conserved cysteine through the conserved F or W. The order of the fields is V gene, J gene, clone size, D gene, CDR3 protein, CDR3 DNA. The D gene is left open where the match is weak. Size is omitted from some rows. Given values are once, few, many or a class for expanded clones.

>TRBV13|TRBJ2-3|many|TRBD2
CASSPGLPLGTQYF
TGTGCCAGCAGCCCGGGACTACCTCTGGGGACGCAGTATTTT
>TRBV7-8|TRBJ2-7|few|.
CASSLGRAVYEQYF
TGTGCCAGCAGCCTCGGACGAGCGGTCTACGAGCAGTACTTC
>TRBV6-1|TRBJ1-1|many|.
CASEGHRTTEAFF
TGTGCCAGCGAAGGGCACCGGACCACTGAAGCTTTCTTT
>TRBV6-5|TRBJ2-1|few|TRBD2
CASSFKTGRLAMNEQFF
TGTGCCAGCAGTTTTAAAACGGGCCGACTAGCGATGAATGAGCAGTTCTTC
>TRBV7-6|TRBJ1-2|few|.
CASSKTQGRSYGYTF
TGTGCCAGCAGCAAAACGCAGGGGAGAAGCTATGGCTACACCTTC
>TRBV7-9|TRBJ2-5|few|.
CASSLGTSQETQYF
TGTGCCAGCAGCTTAGGGACTTCCCAAGAGACCCAGTACTTC
>TRBV3-1|TRBJ1-5|many|.
CASSQDEGGNQPQHF
TGTGCCAGCAGCCAAGATGAGGGGGGTAATCAGCCCCAGCATTTT
>TRBV30|TRBJ2-3|many|.
CAWIGGMVTDTQYF
TGTGCCTGGATCGGGGGAATGGTAACAGATACGCAGTATTTT
>TRBV3-1|TRBJ2-5|many|TRBD2
CASSQLAGGLVILETQYF
TGTGCCAGCAGCCAACTAGCGGGAGGACTGGTGATCTTGGAGACCCAGTACTTC
>TRBV12-3/TRBV12-4|TRBJ2-7|many|.
CASRGSSYEQYF
TGTGCCAGCAGGGGGAGCTCCTACGAGCAGTACTTC
>TRBV20-1|TRBJ2-7|.|.
CSASAGEQYF
TGCAGTGCTAGCGCAGGGGAGCAGTACTTC
>TRBV6-5|TRBJ1-5|.|.
CASSLKGEGSNQPQHF
TGTGCCAGCAGTTTGAAGGGAGAGGGGAGCAATCAGCCCCAGCATTTT
>TRBV6-5|TRBJ2-6|.|.
CASSYTHGGSAGANVLTF
TGTGCCAGCAGTTACACCCATGGTGGGTCAGCCGGGGCCAACGTCCTGACTTTC
>TRBV6-1|TRBJ2-1|few|TRBD2
CASSDSDSGRDEQFF
TGTGCCAGCAGTGACTCCGATAGCGGGAGGGATGAGCAGTTCTTC
>TRBV12-3/TRBV12-4|TRBJ2-5|.|TRBD2
CASSLAGEGTQYF
TGTGCCAGCAGTCTCGCGGGAGAAGGGACCCAGTACTTC
>TRBV5-1|TRBJ2-2|few|.
CATTTLGGQPGRDTGELFF
TGCGCCACCACGACTCTGGGGGGACAGCCAGGGAGGGACACCGGGGAGCTGTTTTTT
>TRBV7-2|TRBJ2-1|many|TRBD2
CASSLGAGVAFNEQFF
TGTGCCAGCAGCTTAGGAGCGGGAGTGGCGTTCAATGAGCAGTTCTTC
>TRBV5-1|TRBJ1-4|few|.
CASSWGNNEKLFF
TGCGCCAGCAGCTGGGGGAACAATGAAAAACTGTTTTTT
>TRBV6-1|TRBJ2-5|many|TRBD1
CASTETGGKGETQYF
TGTGCCAGCACCGAGACAGGGGGTAAGGGAGAGACCCAGTACTTC
>TRBV11-3|TRBJ2-1|few|.
CASSLGGQSSYNEQFF
TGTGCCAGCAGCTTAGGCGGACAGAGCTCCTACAATGAGCAGTTCTTC
>TRBV6-2/TRBV6-3|TRBJ2-7|many|TRBD2
CASRARTSGISYEQYF
TGTGCCAGCAGAGCTCGGACTAGCGGGATTAGCTACGAGCAGTACTTC
>TRBV30|TRBJ1-6|few|.
CAWRNQGSDSPLHF
TGTGCCTGGAGAAACCAGGGGAGTGATTCACCCCTCCACTTT
>TRBV6-1|TRBJ1-2|few|TRBD1
CASRVIGTELNYGYTF
TGTGCCAGCAGGGTGATTGGGACAGAACTGAACTATGGCTACACCTTC
>TRBV4-2|TRBJ1-5|.|.
CASSQRDKANQPQHF
TGTGCCAGCAGCCAACGCGACAAGGCGAATCAGCCCCAGCATTTT
>TRBV7-9|TRBJ1-6|few|.
CASSSRVAIHF
TGTGCCAGCAGCAGCCGGGTGGCCATCCACTTT
>TRBV12-3/TRBV12-4|TRBJ2-4|.|.
CASREDLAKNIQYF
TGTGCCAGCAGGGAGGATCTAGCCAAAAACATTCAGTACTTC
>TRBV7-9|TRBJ2-3|few|TRBD2
CASSWPGDSGLAEGSSTDTQYF
TGTGCCAGCAGCTGGCCAGGGGACTCGGGACTAGCAGAAGGTTCTAGCACAGATACGCAGTATTTT
>TRBV11-3|TRBJ1-1|many|.
CASSFRGGLNTEAFF
TGTGCCAGCAGCTTTCGGGGGGGGCTGAACACTGAAGCTTTCTTT
>TRBV28|TRBJ2-4|many|TRBD2
CASSYPKREGSIQYF
TGTGCCAGCAGTTACCCTAAGCGGGAGGGGAGCATTCAGTACTTC
>TRBV4-1|TRBJ2-1|many|TRBD2
CASSPSGRAGHEQFF
TGCGCCAGCAGCCCTAGCGGGAGGGCCGGGCATGAGCAGTTCTTC
>TRBV12-3/TRBV12-4|TRBJ2-1|many|.
CASSPTWDSSYNEQFF
TGTGCCAGCAGCCCAACTTGGGATAGCTCCTACAATGAGCAGTTCTTC
>TRBV11-3|TRBJ2-2|few|.
CASSFDRIPGELFF
TGTGCCAGCAGCTTTGACAGGATCCCCGGGGAGCTGTTTTTT
>TRBV12-3/TRBV12-4|TRBJ1-1|.|.
CASSLSGQGEAFF
TGTGCCAGCAGTCTAAGCGGGCAGGGGGAAGCTTTCTTT
>TRBV5-1|TRBJ1-5|.|.
CASSPRDGDQPQHF
TGCGCCAGCAGCCCTCGGGACGGAGATCAGCCCCAGCATTTT
>TRBV7-2|TRBJ2-1|.|TRBD2
CASSLAPGAGGPNNEQFF
TGTGCCAGCAGCTTAGCCCCTGGAGCGGGAGGGCCGAACAATGAGCAGTTCTTC
>TRBV28|TRBJ1-6|few|TRBD1
CASSPRGQTNSPLHF
TGTGCCAGCTCCCCTAGGGGACAGACAAATTCACCCCTCCACTTT
>TRBV11-1|TRBJ2-1|many|TRBD2
CASSASGTRVYNEQFF
TGTGCCAGCAGCGCATCCGGGACTAGAGTCTACAATGAGCAGTTCTTC
>TRBV5-1|TRBJ2-3|few|.
CASSPNMQDTQYF
TGCGCCAGCAGCCCTAACATGCAAGATACGCAGTATTTT
>TRBV24-1|TRBJ2-1|few|TRBD2
CATSEGGTSGRNEQFF
TGTGCCACCAGTGAGGGGGGGACTAGCGGGAGAAATGAGCAGTTCTTC
>TRBV15|TRBJ2-3|few|.
CATSRVRTDTQYF
TGTGCCACCAGCAGAGTACGGACAGATACGCAGTATTTT
>TRBV11-2|TRBJ2-7|many|TRBD1
CASSDPGTGGRRSRYEQYF
TGTGCCAGCAGCGATCCCGGGACAGGGGGTCGTAGATCCCGCTACGAGCAGTACTTC
>TRBV6-2/TRBV6-3|TRBJ2-7|many|.
CASSYSWREDPRAYEQYF
TGTGCCAGCAGTTACTCTTGGCGGGAAGACCCAAGAGCCTACGAGCAGTACTTC
>TRBV24-1|TRBJ2-2|.|.
CATSDTSGELFF
TGTGCCACCAGTGATACTTCCGGGGAGCTGTTTTTT
>TRBV2|TRBJ2-7|many|TRBD1
CASSQGVVYEQYF
TGTGCCAGCAGTCAGGGGGTGGTTTACGAGCAGTACTTC
>TRBV3-1|TRBJ2-2|.|TRBD1
CASSGTGGFTRELFF
TGTGCCAGCAGTGGGACAGGGGGGTTCACCAGGGAGCTGTTTTTT
>TRBV20-1|TRBJ2-7|.|TRBD2
CSAFLAGGDSYEQYF
TGCAGTGCTTTTCTAGCGGGAGGGGACTCCTACGAGCAGTACTTC
>TRBV7-2|TRBJ2-5|many|.
CASSLVHRVVETQYF
TGTGCCAGCAGCTTAGTCCACAGGGTGGTGGAGACCCAGTACTTC